The sequence of this T cell receptor beta chain was determined in a study of cytomegalovirus exposure and HLA in healthy donors. The PCR employed 60 Vbeta primers together with 13 Jbeta primers. Using immunoSEQ multiplex PCR, the repertoire was profiled, and TCRdb retains in-frame clones only, with some absent. The data contain 150,000 to 200,000 clones, 78% of them singletons. Whole-study findings and limits: TRBV6-2, TRBV6-3 and some other V segments were unresolvable in 87-base-pair reads.

With 2 bases removed from V and 5 bases from J, the gap between germline ends came to 15 bases. Germline V gene sequence: CDR1 SGHTA, CDR2 FQGNSA. The CDR3 covers 16 residues. This clone has a single count. The antigen remains undetermined. This clonotype was obtained from a female donor in good health and CMV-seronegative. The J gene is TRBJ2-2, the V gene TRBV7-2, with a tentative D call TRBD1 (6 bases). What was sequenced was PBMCs. The CDR3, as DNA: TGTGCCAGCAGCTTAAGGTCCGGGACAACTACCGGGGAGCTGTTTTTT. Protein product: CASSLRSGTTTGELFF.